This T cell receptor (beta chain) was documented in a study of shared clonotypes between healthy human individuals. Study outcomes and limitations: Only blood was sampled, and tissue TCR repertoires likely differ from blood ones. An effect of sequencing depth on clonotype sharing among donors was expected.

Together with CD45RO+ cells, CCR7-negative CD45RA+ TemRA cells were included in CD8 memory. As regards this clone: Its antigen is still unknown.

Trimming took off 10 bases at V and 5 bases at J, with 9 bases between the two ends. Germline CDR1 SGHTS, CDR2 YDEGEE. This CDR3 has 10 amino acids. In the original analysis: Filtering of immunoSEQ junctional sequences could not match full-length read filtering. Sequencing used immunoSEQ multiplex PCR; TCRdb keeps in-frame clones, though not all of them. The DNA gave D and trimming, while V, J and clone size come from that table. The sample shows 300,000 to 400,000 clones, about nine tenths of them seen only once. The sample comprised memory CD8+ T cells sorted from blood. The sample's subset: CD45RO+ cells pooled with CCR7-negative TemRA cells. V is TRBV5-8 and J is TRBJ1-2; D not resolved. The receptor comes from a man aged 18 to 35 in good health. This chain's CDR3 is CAQRVYGYTF. CDR3 sequence (DNA): TGTGCCCAGAGAGTATATGGCTACACCTTC.